This TCR beta chain was captured by sequencing in a study of blood T cell repertoires in COVID-19. This clone was seen only a few times. Only in-frame clones appear in the TCRdb table, and some are missing; sequencing was by immunoSEQ multiplex PCR. The repertoire includes roughly 250,000 clones, around 88% of them detected once, and around 1.2% sits in the top ten. Germline trimming cut 4 bases from V and 4 bases from J; bases unmatched to any gene: 12. Germline assignment: CDR1 KGHDR and CDR2 SFDVKD. This CDR3 is built from 19 residues. Enrolled through a virtual design, the participants were between about 18 and 100 years of age and came from around 25 US areas.

The chain carries TRBV24-1 and TRBJ2-1; 13 positions agree with TRBD2. The source of this sequence is a woman between 40 and 55 years old with acute COVID-19. Input material: PBMCs or T cells enriched from blood (not recorded which). CDR3 region: CATSDPTSGRARGYNEQFF. The DNA for the CDR3 is TGTGCCACCAGTGACCCAACTAGCGGGAGGGCCCGGGGTTACAATGAGCAGTTCTTC.